This entry lists 20 T cell receptor beta chains sequenced from one sample in a study of T cell responses to AZD1222 COVID-19 vaccine. Only in-frame clones appear in the TCRdb table, and some are missing; sequencing was by immunoSEQ multiplex PCR. The table has about 120,000 clones, 90% seen once; the top ten hold 6.9%. The material sequenced was peripheral blood, taken on day 0 of AZD1222 vaccination. Source of these receptors: an adult in good health.

Written as DNA, the CDR3 is TGTGCCAGCAGTCGTCTACAAGAGACCCAGTACTTC. Protein: CASSRLQETQYF. The genes are TRBV28 and TRBJ2-5, with D hard to call. CDR3 size: 12 residues. The germline V and J ends were trimmed by 5 bases and 2 bases, with 6 bases remaining between them. Per germline, CDR1 MDHEN and CDR2 SYDVKM. The full variable domain, in which reference TRBV28 and TRBJ2-5 provide the parts outside the CDR3, is DVKVTQSSRYLVKRTGEKVFLECVQDMDHENMFWYRQDPGLGLRLIYFSYDVKMKEKGDIPEGYSVSREKKERFSLILESASTNQTSMYLCASSRLQETQYFGPGTRLLVL.

V usage is TRBV7-9 and J usage is TRBJ2-1, with TRBD2 matching 11 bases. This CDR3 spans 16 amino acids. Germline CDR1 SEHNR, CDR2 FQNEAQ (reference sequence). V was pared by 6 bases and J by 6 bases, with 10 bases of the junction left unmatched. This CDR3 is CASRQLAGGLSNEQFF. CDR3 nucleotides: TGTGCCAGCAGACAATTAGCGGGGGGGCTATCCAATGAGCAGTTCTTC.

The chain joins TRBV29-1 to TRBJ2-3, with TRBD1 matching 7 bases. The CDR3 extends over 14 amino acids. From germline, CDR1 is SQVTM and CDR2 ANQGSEA. The chain's CDR3 is CSLGRAGTEDTQYF. DNA of the CDR3: TGCAGTTTAGGCCGGGCCGGGACAGAGGATACGCAGTATTTT.

The chain has TRBV9 and TRBJ2-7; possible D gene TRBD1, 5 bases. The CDR3 runs 15 residues. Germline-derived CDR1 and CDR2 are SGDLS and YYNGEE. Trimming shortened V by 4 bases and J by 4 bases, and 18 bases separated the two germline ends. The CDR3 loop reads CASSLYQDIGYEQYF. CDR3 nucleotide sequence: TGTGCCAGCAGCCTTTACCAGGACATTGGTTACGAGCAGTACTTC.

The chain is built from TRBV6-2 or TRBV6-3 and TRBJ1-2, with 9 bases that match TRBD1. J gave up 8 bases and V 1 base, and 11 bases lay outside the gene matches. Germline V gene lookup returns CDR1 MNHEY and CDR2 SVGEGT. This CDR3 spans 16 amino acids. CDR3 coding DNA: TGTGCCAGCAGTTACTTTGGGACAGGGCAGTCCAACGGCTACACCTTC. Its protein is CASSYFGTGQSNGYTF.

This sequence joins TRBV7-2 and TRBJ1-5; maybe TRBD1 (6 bases). Germline CDR1 is SGHTA and CDR2 is FQGNSA. The CDR3 sequence is 14 residues long. V lost 6 bases, J lost 8 bases, and 17 bases lay in between. CDR3 DNA: TGTGCCAGCAGTAACCCGGGACACCTCAAGCCCCAGCATTTT. It yields the protein CASSNPGHLKPQHF.

This clone came up once. The rearrangement joins TRBV7-2 to TRBJ2-7, with D possibly matching TRBD2 (6 bases). V dropped 3 bases and J dropped 7 bases, with 10 bases sitting between them. Germline CDR1 is SGHTA and CDR2 is FQGNSA. The length of the CDR3 is 12 residues. The CDR3 here is CASSLEGGEQYF. The DNA of the CDR3 is TGTGCCAGCAGCTTGGAGGGTGGTGAGCAGTACTTC.

The rearrangement joins TRBV3-1 (or the pseudogene TRBV3-2) to TRBJ2-2, with 11 bases matching TRBD1. The germline V gene has CDR1 LGHDT and CDR2 YNNKEL (reference sequence). This CDR3 comprises 15 residues. After removal of 5 bases from V and 6 bases from J, the junction contained 5 bases not matched to a gene. In nucleotides, the CDR3 is TGTGCCAGCAGCTGGCCGGGACAGGGGGCCGGGGAGCTGTTTTTT. This gives the protein CASSWPGQGAGELFF.

This chain's CDR3 is CASSLGVRGNEQFF. The CDR3 region has the DNA TGTGCCAGCAGCCTCGGGGTGAGGGGTAATGAGCAGTTCTTC. The V gene is TRBV7-9, the J gene TRBJ2-1; tentatively, D is TRBD1 or TRBD2 (5 bases each). V gave up 5 bases and J gave up 7 bases, with 15 bases separating them. The CDR3 spans 14 residues. The germline V gene encodes CDR1 SEHNR and CDR2 FQNEAQ (reference sequence).

Points on this clone: Other DNA sequences of this sample code for an identical CDR3. The gene calls are TRBV15 and TRBJ1-4; 11 bases match TRBD1. This CDR3 has 15 amino acids. In germline, CDR1 is LNHNV, CDR2 YYDKDF (reference sequence). V dropped 1 base and J dropped 8; count of bases not matched to a gene: 3. The CDR3: CATSRGGQGEEKLFF. The CDR3 DNA reads TGTGCCACCAGCAGAGGGGGACAGGGGGAGGAAAAACTGTTTTTT.

This clone was picked up a small number of times. CDR3 DNA sequence: TGTGCCAGCAGCTTGGGGCCGTCGAACACCGGGGAGCTGTTTTTT. Its protein product is CASSLGPSNTGELFF. V and J are TRBV5-6 and TRBJ2-2; D gene unclear. Trimming left V 0 bases short and J 0 bases short, with 6 bases between. Germline-derived CDR1 and CDR2 are SGHDT and YYEEEE. The CDR3 runs 15 residues.

The chain combines TRBV13 with TRBJ2-7; TRBD1 matches 9 bases. Trimming at V came to 1 base and at J to 6 bases, leaving 7 bases not matched to a gene. CDR3 length: 15 residues. Germline V CDR1 and CDR2: PRHDT, FYEKMQ (reference sequence). The CDR3 coding sequence is TGTGCCAGCAGCTTAGCGTCGGGACAGGGTCTCGAGCAGTACTTC. Translated: CASSLASGQGLEQYF.

The rearrangement links TRBV29-1 to TRBJ1-1; TRBD1 might be the D (5 bases). The CDR3 loop spans 15 amino acids. Trimming pared 0 bases from V and 3 bases from J, leaving 14 bases between. Germline CDR1 reads SQVTM; CDR2 reads ANQGSEA. CDR3 in DNA: TGCAGCGTTGAAGATGGGGGTTGGGGTGACACTGAAGCTTTCTTT. This encodes CSVEDGGWGDTEAFF.

J is TRBJ2-7 and V is TRBV29-1; D is unclear. This CDR3 is 12 amino acids long. The V end lost 3 bases, the J end lost 9 bases, and 15 bases lay between the germline ends. Germline values: CDR1 SQVTM, CDR2 ANQGSEA. CDR3 region: CSVETPGFGQYF. CDR3 DNA: TGCAGCGTTGAGACCCCAGGCTTTGGGCAGTACTTC.

The chain combines TRBV15 with TRBJ1-5; the match to TRBD1 covers 10 bases. Germline assignment: CDR1 LNHNV and CDR2 YYDKDF (reference sequence). Losses at the gene ends were 3 bases for V and 2 bases for J; bases not matched to a gene: 1. CDR3 size: 15 residues. DNA of the CDR3: TGTGCCACCAGCAGGGGGACAGGGGGCAATCAGCCCCAGCATTTT. It encodes CATSRGTGGNQPQHF.

The V call is TRBV5-5, the J call TRBJ2-1; no reliable D call. The germline CDR1 and CDR2 sequences are SGHKS and YYEKEE (reference sequence). CDR3 size: 11 residues. The V end lost 2 bases, the J end lost 7 bases, and 4 bases lay between the germline ends. CDR3 coding DNA: TGTGCCAGCAGCTTTTTAAATGAGCAGTTCTTC. This encodes CASSFLNEQFF. The full variable domain, its missing parts supplied by reference TRBV5-5 and TRBJ2-1, is DAGVTQSPTHLIKTRGQQVTLRCSPISGHKSVSWYQQVLGQGPQFIFQYYEKEERGRGNFPDRFSARQFPNYSSELNVNALLLGDSALYLCASSFLNEQFFGPGTRLTVL.

The chain couples TRBV27 to TRBJ2-1; D call uncertain. CDR1 and CDR2 from the germline V gene are MNHEY and SMNVEV (reference sequence). Deletions cut 5 bases from V and 10 bases from J, with 24 bases between. The CDR3 contains 16 residues. Here the CDR3 DNA reads TGTGCCAGCAGTCTCCTTCCTCCCCCCGTGGCGGTCGAGCAGTTCTTC. Translation: CASSLLPPPVAVEQFF.

Only a few counts were recorded for this clone. This chain connects TRBV7-3 to TRBJ2-3; 7 bases are a match to TRBD2. Trimming took 4 bases from V and 2 from J; bases not matched to a gene: 6. The CDR3 is made up of 15 amino acids. Germline V CDR1 and CDR2: SGHTA, FQGTGA. The CDR3 here is CASSSGGGFTDTQYF. CDR3 nucleotide sequence: TGTGCCAGCAGCTCAGGCGGGGGATTCACAGATACGCAGTATTTT.

The CDR3 reads CASSLVGYTGANVLTF. The CDR3, as DNA: TGCGCCAGCAGCTTGGTTGGATACACTGGGGCCAACGTCCTGACTTTC. V usage is TRBV5-1 and J usage is TRBJ2-6; D ambiguous. Germline-derived CDR1 and CDR2 are SGHRS and YFSETQ. The CDR3 sequence is 16 residues long. Trimming pared 0 bases from V and 2 bases from J, leaving 9 bases between.

V and J are TRBV13 and TRBJ2-3, with 7 bases that match TRBD1. This CDR3 has 17 residues. Per germline, CDR1 PRHDT and CDR2 FYEKMQ (reference sequence). Germline trimming cut 0 bases from V and 5 bases from J; bases unmatched to any gene: 11. The chain's CDR3 is CASSLGRDSDKIDTQYF. The CDR3 region has the DNA TGTGCCAGCAGCTTAGGCCGGGACAGTGATAAAATAGATACGCAGTATTTT.